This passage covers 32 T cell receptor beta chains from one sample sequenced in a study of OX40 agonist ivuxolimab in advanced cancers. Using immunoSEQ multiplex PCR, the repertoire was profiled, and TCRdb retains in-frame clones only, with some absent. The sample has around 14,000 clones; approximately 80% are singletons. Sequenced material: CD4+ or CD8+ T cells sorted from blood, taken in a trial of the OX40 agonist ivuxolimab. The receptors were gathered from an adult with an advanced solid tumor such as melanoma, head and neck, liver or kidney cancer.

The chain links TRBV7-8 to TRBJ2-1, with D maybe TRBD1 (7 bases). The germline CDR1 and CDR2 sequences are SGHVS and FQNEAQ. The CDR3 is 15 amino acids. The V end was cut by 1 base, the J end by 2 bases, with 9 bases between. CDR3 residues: CASSLGRGAYNEQFF. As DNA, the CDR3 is TGTGCCAGCAGCTTAGGCAGGGGGGCCTACAATGAGCAGTTCTTC.

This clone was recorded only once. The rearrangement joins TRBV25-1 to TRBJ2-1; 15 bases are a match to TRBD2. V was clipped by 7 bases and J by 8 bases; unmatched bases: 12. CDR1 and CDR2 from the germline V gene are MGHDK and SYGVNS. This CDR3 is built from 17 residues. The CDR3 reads CASTWTSGRALGDEQFF. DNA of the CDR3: TGTGCCAGCACCTGGACTAGCGGGAGGGCCCTTGGCGATGAGCAGTTCTTC.

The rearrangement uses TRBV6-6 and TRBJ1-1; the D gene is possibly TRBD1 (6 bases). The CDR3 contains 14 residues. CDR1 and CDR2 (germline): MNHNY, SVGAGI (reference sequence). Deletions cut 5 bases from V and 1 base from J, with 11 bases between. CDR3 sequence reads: CASSNRDKNTEAFF. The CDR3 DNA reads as TGTGCCAGCAGTAACCGGGACAAGAACACTGAAGCTTTCTTT.

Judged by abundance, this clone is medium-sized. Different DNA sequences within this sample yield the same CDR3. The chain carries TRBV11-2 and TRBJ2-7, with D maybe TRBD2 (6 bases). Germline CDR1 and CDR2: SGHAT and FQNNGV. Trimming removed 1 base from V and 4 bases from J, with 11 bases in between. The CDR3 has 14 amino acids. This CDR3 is CASSLGGVGYEQYF. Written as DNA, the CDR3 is TGTGCCAGCAGCTTAGGCGGGGTGGGATACGAGCAGTACTTC.

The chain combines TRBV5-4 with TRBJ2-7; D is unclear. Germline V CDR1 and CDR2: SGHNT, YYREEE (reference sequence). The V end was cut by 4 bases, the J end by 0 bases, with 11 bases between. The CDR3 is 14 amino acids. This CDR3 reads CASSPYEGSYEQYF. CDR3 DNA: TGTGCCAGCAGCCCCTACGAAGGCTCCTACGAGCAGTACTTC.

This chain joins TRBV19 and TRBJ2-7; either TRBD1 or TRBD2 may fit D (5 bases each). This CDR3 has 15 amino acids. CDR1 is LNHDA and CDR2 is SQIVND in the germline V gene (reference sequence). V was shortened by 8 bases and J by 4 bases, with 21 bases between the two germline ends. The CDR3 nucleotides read TGTGCCAGTTCCCAATCCGGGGACGACGGATACGAGCAGTACTTC. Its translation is CASSQSGDDGYEQYF.

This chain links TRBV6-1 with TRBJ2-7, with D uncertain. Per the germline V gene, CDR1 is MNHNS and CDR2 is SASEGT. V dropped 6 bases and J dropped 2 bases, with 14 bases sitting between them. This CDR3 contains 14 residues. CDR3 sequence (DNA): TGTGCCAGCAGCTCCCAGACTGAGACCTACGAGCAGTACTTC. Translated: CASSSQTETYEQYF.

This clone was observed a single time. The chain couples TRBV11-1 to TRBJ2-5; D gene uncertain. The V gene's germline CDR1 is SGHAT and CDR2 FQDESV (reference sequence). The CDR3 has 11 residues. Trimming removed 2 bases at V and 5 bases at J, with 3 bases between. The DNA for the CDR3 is TGTGCCAGCAGCTTACACGAGACCCAGTACTTC. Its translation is CASSLHETQYF.

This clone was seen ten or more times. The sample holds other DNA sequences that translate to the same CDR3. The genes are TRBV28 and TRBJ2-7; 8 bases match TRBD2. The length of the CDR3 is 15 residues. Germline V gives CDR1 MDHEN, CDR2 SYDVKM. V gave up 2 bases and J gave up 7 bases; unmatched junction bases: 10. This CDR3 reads CASSLGSSGIGEQYF. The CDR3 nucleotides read TGTGCCAGCAGTTTAGGTAGTAGCGGGATTGGGGAGCAGTACTTC.

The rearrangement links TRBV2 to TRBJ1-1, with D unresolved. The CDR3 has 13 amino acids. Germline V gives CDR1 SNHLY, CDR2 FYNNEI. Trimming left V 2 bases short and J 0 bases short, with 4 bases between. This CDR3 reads CASSEMMNTEAFF. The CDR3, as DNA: TGTGCCAGCAGTGAAATGATGAACACTGAAGCTTTCTTT.

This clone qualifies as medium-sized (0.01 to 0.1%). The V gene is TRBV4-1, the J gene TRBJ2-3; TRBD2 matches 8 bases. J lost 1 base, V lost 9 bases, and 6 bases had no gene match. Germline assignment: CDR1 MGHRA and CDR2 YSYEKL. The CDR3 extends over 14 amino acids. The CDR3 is CASKLTSGTDTQYF. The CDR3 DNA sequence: TGCGCCAGTAAACTGACTAGCGGCACAGATACGCAGTATTTT.

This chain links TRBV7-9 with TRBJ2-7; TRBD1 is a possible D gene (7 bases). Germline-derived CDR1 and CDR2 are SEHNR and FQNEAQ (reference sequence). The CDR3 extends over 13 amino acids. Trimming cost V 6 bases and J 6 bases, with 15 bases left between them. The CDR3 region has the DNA TGTGCCAGCAGGGCGGGACAGTCTCGCGAGCAGTACTTC. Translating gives CASRAGQSREQYF.

The CDR3 loop is CASREGPSLGFEQYF. In DNA, the CDR3 is TGTGCCAGCAGAGAAGGGCCCTCCTTGGGTTTCGAGCAGTACTTC. The V gene is TRBV6-6, the J gene TRBJ2-7; D is unclear. This CDR3 is 15 amino acids long. Germline V gene sequence: CDR1 MNHNY, CDR2 SVGAGI (reference sequence). The V end lost 6 bases, the J end lost 6 bases, and 21 bases lay between the germline ends.

The CDR3 coding sequence is TGTGCCAGCAGCTTAGAGTACTCGGGAGGCGGCTACACCTTC. It yields the protein CASSLEYSGGGYTF. This chain uses TRBV11-2 with TRBJ1-2; D remains ambiguous. Germline V CDR1 and CDR2: SGHAT, FQNNGV. Trimming shortened V by 0 bases and J by 8 bases, and 13 bases separated the two germline ends. The CDR3 spans 14 residues.

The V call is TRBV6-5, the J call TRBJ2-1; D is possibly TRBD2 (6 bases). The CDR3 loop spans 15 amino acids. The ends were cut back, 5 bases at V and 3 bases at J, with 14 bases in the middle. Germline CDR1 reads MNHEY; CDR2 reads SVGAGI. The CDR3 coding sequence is TGTGCCAGCAGTACTGGAGGCGGGATCTACAATGAGCAGTTCTTC. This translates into CASSTGGGIYNEQFF.

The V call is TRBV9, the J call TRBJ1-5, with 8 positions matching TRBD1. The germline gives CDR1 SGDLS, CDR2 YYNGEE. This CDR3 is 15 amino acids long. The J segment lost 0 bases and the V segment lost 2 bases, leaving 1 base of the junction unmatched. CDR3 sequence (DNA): TGTGCCAGCAGCGTGACAGGGGATAGCAATCAGCCCCAGCATTTT. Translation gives CASSVTGDSNQPQHF.

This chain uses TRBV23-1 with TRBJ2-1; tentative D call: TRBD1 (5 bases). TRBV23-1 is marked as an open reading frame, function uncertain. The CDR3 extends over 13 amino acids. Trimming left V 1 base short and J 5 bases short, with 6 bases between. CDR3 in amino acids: CASSQWTNNEQFF. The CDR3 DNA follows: TGCGCCAGCAGTCAATGGACAAACAATGAGCAGTTCTTC.

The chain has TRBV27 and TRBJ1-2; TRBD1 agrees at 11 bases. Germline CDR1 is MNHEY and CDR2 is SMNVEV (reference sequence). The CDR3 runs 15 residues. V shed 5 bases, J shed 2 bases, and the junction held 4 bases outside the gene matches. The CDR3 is CASSPGTGGNYGYTF. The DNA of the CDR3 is TGTGCCAGCAGTCCCGGGACAGGGGGAAACTATGGCTACACCTTC.

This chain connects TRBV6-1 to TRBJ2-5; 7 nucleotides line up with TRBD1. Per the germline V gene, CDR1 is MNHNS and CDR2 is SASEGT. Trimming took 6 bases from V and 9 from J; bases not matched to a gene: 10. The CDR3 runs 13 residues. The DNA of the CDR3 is TGTGCCAGCAGCCTCCGGGGCACAGGGGCCCAGTACTTC. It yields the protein CASSLRGTGAQYF.

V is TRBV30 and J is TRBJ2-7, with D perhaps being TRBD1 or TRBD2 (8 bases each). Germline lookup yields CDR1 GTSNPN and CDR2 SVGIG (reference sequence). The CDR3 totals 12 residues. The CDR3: CARGDRRYEQYF. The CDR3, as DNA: TGTGCGCGGGGGGACAGGCGCTACGAGCAGTACTTC. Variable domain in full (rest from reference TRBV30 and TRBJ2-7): SQTIHQWPATLVQPVGSPLSLECTVEGTSNPNLYWYRQAAGRGLQLLFYSVGIGQISSEVPQNLSASRPQDRQFILSSKKLLLSDSGFYLCARGDRRYEQYFGPGTRLTVT.

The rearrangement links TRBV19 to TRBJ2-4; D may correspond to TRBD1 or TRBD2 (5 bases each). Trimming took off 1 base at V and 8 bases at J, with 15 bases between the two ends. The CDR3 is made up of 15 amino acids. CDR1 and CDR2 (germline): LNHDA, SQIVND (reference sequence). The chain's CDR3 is CASSIADGGPDIQYF. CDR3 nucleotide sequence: TGTGCCAGTAGTATAGCTGATGGGGGTCCTGACATTCAGTACTTC.

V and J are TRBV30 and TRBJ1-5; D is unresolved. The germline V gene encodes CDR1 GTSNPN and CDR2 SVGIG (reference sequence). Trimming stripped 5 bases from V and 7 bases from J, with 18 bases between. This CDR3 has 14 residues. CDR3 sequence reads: CAWGARGLGQPQHF. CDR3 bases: TGTGCCTGGGGCGCCCGTGGGTTAGGGCAGCCCCAGCATTTT.

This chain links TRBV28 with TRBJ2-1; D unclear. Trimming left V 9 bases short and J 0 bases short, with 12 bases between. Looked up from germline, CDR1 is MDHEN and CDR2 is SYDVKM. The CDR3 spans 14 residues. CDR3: CASTSSSSYNEQFF. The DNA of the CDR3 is TGTGCCAGTACCTCGAGTAGCTCCTACAATGAGCAGTTCTTC.

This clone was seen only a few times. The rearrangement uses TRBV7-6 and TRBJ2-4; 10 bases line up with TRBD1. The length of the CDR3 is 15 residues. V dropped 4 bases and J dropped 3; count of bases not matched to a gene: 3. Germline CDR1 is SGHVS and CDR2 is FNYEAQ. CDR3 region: CASSWDRGFKNIQYF. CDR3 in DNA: TGTGCCAGCAGCTGGGACAGGGGATTCAAAAACATTCAGTACTTC.

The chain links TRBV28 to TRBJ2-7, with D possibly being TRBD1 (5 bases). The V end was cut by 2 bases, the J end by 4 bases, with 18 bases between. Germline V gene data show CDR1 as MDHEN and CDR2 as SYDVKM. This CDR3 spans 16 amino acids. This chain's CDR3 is CASSLGVRQLKYEQYF. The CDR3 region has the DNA TGTGCCAGCAGTTTAGGAGTTCGACAGTTAAAGTACGAGCAGTACTTC.

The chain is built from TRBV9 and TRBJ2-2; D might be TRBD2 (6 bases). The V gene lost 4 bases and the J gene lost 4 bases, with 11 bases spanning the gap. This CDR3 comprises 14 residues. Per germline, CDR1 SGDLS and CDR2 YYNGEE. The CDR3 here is CASSTGGGTGELFF. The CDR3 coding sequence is TGTGCCAGCAGCACCGGGGGAGGCACCGGGGAGCTGTTTTTT.

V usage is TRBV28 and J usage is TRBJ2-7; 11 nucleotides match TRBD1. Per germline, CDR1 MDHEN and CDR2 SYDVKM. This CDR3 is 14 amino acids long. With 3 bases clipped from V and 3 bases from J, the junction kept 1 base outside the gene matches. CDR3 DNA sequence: TGTGCCAGCAGTTTGGGGACAGGGGGCTACGAGCAGTACTTC. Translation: CASSLGTGGYEQYF.

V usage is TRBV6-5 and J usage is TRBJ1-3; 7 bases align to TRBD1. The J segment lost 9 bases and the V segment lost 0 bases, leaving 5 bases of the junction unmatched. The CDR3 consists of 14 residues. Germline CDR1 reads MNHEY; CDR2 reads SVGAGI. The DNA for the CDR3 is TGTGCCAGCAGTTACTCGGCAGGGGACAGCACCATATATTTT. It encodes CASSYSAGDSTIYF.

The CDR3 here is CASSNPGTGQEGNTIYF. In DNA, the CDR3 is TGTGCCAGCAGCAACCCCGGGACAGGGCAGGAAGGAAACACCATATATTTT. The chain joins TRBV21-1 to TRBJ1-3; the table's D call TRBD1 went unverified against the DNA. TRBV21-1 is classified as a pseudogene. CDR3 length: 17 amino acids.

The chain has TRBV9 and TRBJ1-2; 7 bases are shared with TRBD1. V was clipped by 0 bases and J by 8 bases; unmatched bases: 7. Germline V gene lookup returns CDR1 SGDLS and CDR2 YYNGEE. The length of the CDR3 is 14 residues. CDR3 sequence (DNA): TGTGCCAGCAGCGTAGGTGGAGGGGGCTTAGGCTACACCTTC. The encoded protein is CASSVGGGGLGYTF.

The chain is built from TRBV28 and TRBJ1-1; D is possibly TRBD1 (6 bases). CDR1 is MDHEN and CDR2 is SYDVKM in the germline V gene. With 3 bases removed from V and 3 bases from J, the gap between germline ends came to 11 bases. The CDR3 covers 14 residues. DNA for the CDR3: TGTGCCAGCAGTTTCGACAGGTCGCACACTGAAGCTTTCTTT. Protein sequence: CASSFDRSHTEAFF.

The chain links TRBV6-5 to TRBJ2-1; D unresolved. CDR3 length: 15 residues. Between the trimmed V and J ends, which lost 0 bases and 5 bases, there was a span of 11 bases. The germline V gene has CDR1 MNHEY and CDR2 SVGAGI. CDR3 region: CASSYSGSPNNEQFF. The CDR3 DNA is TGTGCCAGCAGTTACTCGGGTAGTCCCAACAATGAGCAGTTCTTC.